Below, 26 T cell receptor beta chains from the same sample are listed, as sequenced in a study of T cells in localized non-small cell lung cancer. Clones were read by immunoSEQ multiplex PCR, and TCRdb kept only the in-frame ones, dropping some. Of about 23,000 clones in the sample, roughly nine tenths are singletons; the top ten hold 10% to 15%. This sample comprised peripheral blood, obtained before any cancer treatment. The receptors come from a male donor aged 60 or over with stage I lung adenocarcinoma.

The V call is TRBV4-2, the J call TRBJ1-2; D remains unclear. The ends were cut back, 1 base at V and 3 bases at J, with 24 bases in the middle. Per germline, CDR1 LGHNA and CDR2 YNFKEQ. This CDR3 has 19 residues. CDR3 sequence reads: CASSQGGSRAGITYYGYTF. Here the CDR3 DNA reads TGTGCCAGCAGCCAAGGTGGAAGTAGGGCGGGAATAACTTACTATGGCTACACCTTC.

V gene TRBV16 combines with J gene TRBJ1-1; 8 bases fit TRBD1. The V gene's germline CDR1 is KGHSY and CDR2 FQNENV. Trimming at V came to 2 bases and at J to 2 bases, leaving 1 base not matched to a gene. The CDR3 has 14 amino acids. The CDR3: CASSQAGGNTEAFF. CDR3 bases: TGTGCCAGCAGCCAAGCAGGGGGCAACACTGAAGCTTTCTTT. The entire variable domain, with the rest obtained from reference TRBV16 and TRBJ1-1, is as follows: GEEVAQTPKHLVRGEGQKAKLYCAPIKGHSYVFWYQQVLKNEFKFLISFQNENVFDETGMPKERFSAKCLPNSPCSLEIQATKLEDSAVYFCASSQAGGNTEAFFGQGTRLTVV.

This chain links TRBV4-1 with TRBJ2-7; possibly TRBD1 or TRBD2 for D (6 bases each). V dropped 5 bases and J dropped 3 bases, with 20 bases sitting between them. The CDR3 consists of 16 residues. Germline V gives CDR1 MGHRA, CDR2 YSYEKL. CDR3 nucleotide sequence: TGCGCCAGCAGCTATGGTCGGGGGCAGAAGGACTACGAGCAGTACTTC. Its translation is CASSYGRGQKDYEQYF.

The chain is built from TRBV10-3 and TRBJ1-2; D is perhaps TRBD1 (6 bases). V lost 0 bases to trimming and J lost 7 bases, with 12 bases between them. CDR1 and CDR2 from the germline V gene are ENHRY and SYGVKD. The CDR3 sequence is 14 residues long. This chain's CDR3 is CAISESKQGVGYTF. DNA of the CDR3: TGTGCCATCAGTGAGTCGAAACAGGGCGTTGGCTACACCTTC.

This clone is large within its sample. V gene TRBV29-1 combines with J gene TRBJ1-1; the D is unclear. V lost 4 bases and J lost 1, with 10 bases in between. This CDR3 contains 13 residues. The V gene's germline CDR1 is SQVTM and CDR2 ANQGSEA. CDR3 sequence reads: CSVVHSSNTEAFF. DNA of the CDR3: TGCAGCGTTGTACACTCTTCGAACACTGAAGCTTTCTTT.

The genes are TRBV2 and TRBJ2-1, with 11 nucleotides matching TRBD2. CDR1 SNHLY and CDR2 FYNNEI come from the germline V gene. This CDR3 region has 14 residues. Germline trimming cut 6 bases from V and 6 bases from J; bases unmatched to any gene: 4. CDR3 sequence (DNA): TGTGCCAGCAGAACACTAGCGGGGGTCAATGAGCAGTTCTTC. It yields the protein CASRTLAGVNEQFF.

V usage is TRBV7-2 and J usage is TRBJ2-2, with 12 bases aligning to TRBD1. From germline, CDR1 is SGHTA and CDR2 FQGNSA. V lost 2 bases, J lost 5 bases, and 3 bases stayed unmatched. The CDR3 is 16 amino acids. CDR3: CASSLWGQGATGELFF. The CDR3, as DNA: TGTGCCAGCAGCTTATGGGGACAGGGGGCGACCGGGGAGCTGTTTTTT.

The J gene is TRBJ2-1, the V gene TRBV27; 9 positions agree with TRBD2. This CDR3 has 15 amino acids. Per the germline V gene, CDR1 is MNHEY and CDR2 is SMNVEV (reference sequence). V was clipped by 2 bases and J by 9 bases; unmatched bases: 8. DNA of the CDR3: TGTGCCAGCAGTTTAAAGGCGGGGGGGTCTGGTGAGCAGTTCTTC. This sequence encodes CASSLKAGGSGEQFF.

The chain carries TRBV11-2 and TRBJ1-1; D might be TRBD1 (6 bases). The ends were cut back, 5 bases at V and 4 bases at J, with 17 bases in the middle. Germline CDR1 and CDR2: SGHAT and FQNNGV. The CDR3 sequence is 15 residues long. CDR3 amino acids: CASSASDRIITEAFF. CDR3 sequence (DNA): TGTGCCAGCAGCGCCTCAGACAGGATCATCACTGAAGCTTTCTTT.

This chain connects TRBV7-2 to TRBJ2-7; D is perhaps TRBD2 (6 bases). CDR1 and CDR2 from the germline V gene are SGHTA and FQGNSA. Between the trimmed V and J ends, which lost 2 bases and 0 bases, there was a span of 11 bases. The CDR3 covers 15 residues. Here the CDR3 DNA reads TGTGCCAGCAGCTTATCTACGCGGGGCTCCTACGAGCAGTACTTC. It yields the protein CASSLSTRGSYEQYF.

V usage is TRBV18 and J usage is TRBJ2-1; 10 nucleotides agree with TRBD1. Trimming cost V 6 bases and J 9 bases; bases outside gene matches: 14. Per germline, CDR1 KGHSH and CDR2 LQKENI. The CDR3 consists of 16 residues. Written as DNA, the CDR3 is TGTGCCAGCTCGACCGGGACAGGGGTAGAGGGCGGTGAGCAGTTCTTC. Its protein is CASSTGTGVEGGEQFF.

The V call is TRBV4-1, the J call TRBJ2-2; 10 bases fit TRBD2. The CDR3 loop spans 18 amino acids. J gave up 4 bases and V 4 bases, and 12 bases lay outside the gene matches. The germline gives CDR1 MGHRA, CDR2 YSYEKL. The CDR3 sequence is CASSRRGGLAVGTGELFF. DNA for the CDR3: TGCGCCAGCAGCCGGAGGGGAGGACTAGCGGTCGGCACCGGGGAGCTGTTTTTT.

The chain links TRBV28 to TRBJ2-1; possibly TRBD2 for D (5 bases). This CDR3 has 17 residues. The ends were cut back, 5 bases at V and 2 bases at J, with 19 bases in the middle. Germline CDR1 is MDHEN and CDR2 is SYDVKM. This CDR3 reads CASSPPALALPYNEQFF. CDR3 in DNA: TGTGCCAGCAGTCCCCCGGCCTTAGCGCTACCCTACAATGAGCAGTTCTTC.

J is TRBJ1-4 and V is TRBV9; TRBD1 matches 7 bases. Germline lookup yields CDR1 SGDLS and CDR2 YYNGEE. V was pared by 0 bases and J by 4 bases, with 3 bases of the junction left unmatched. The CDR3 has 15 amino acids. The CDR3 protein is CASSVGQGRNEKLFF. In nucleotides, the CDR3 is TGTGCCAGCAGCGTAGGACAGGGCCGTAATGAAAAACTGTTTTTT. Full variable domain (rest looked up from reference TRBV9 and TRBJ1-4): DSGVTQTPKHLITATGQRVTLRCSPRSGDLSVYWYQQSLDQGLQFLIQYYNGEERAKGNILERFSAQQFPDLHSELNLSSLELGDSALYFCASSVGQGRNEKLFFGSGTQLSVL.

The chain uses TRBV10-3 and TRBJ2-5; D may be TRBD1 (6 bases). V gave up 3 bases and J gave up 9 bases, with 14 bases separating them. Germline V gene lookup returns CDR1 ENHRY and CDR2 SYGVKD. The CDR3 has 13 residues. The chain's CDR3 is CAISDPDRPPQYF. CDR3 nucleotide sequence: TGTGCCATCAGTGACCCCGACAGGCCCCCCCAGTACTTC.

This sequence joins TRBV5-1 and TRBJ2-7; D perhaps matches TRBD2 (7 bases). The CDR3 sequence is 15 residues long. V lost 3 bases and J 2 bases, leaving 15 bases between the germline ends. Per germline, CDR1 SGHRS and CDR2 YFSETQ. CDR3 sequence (DNA): TGCGCCAGCAGCTCAAAGGGGGAGGGCCCCTACGAGCAGTACTTC. Translation gives CASSSKGEGPYEQYF.

The V gene is TRBV28, the J gene TRBJ2-7, with 10 bases matching TRBD1. Trimming cost V 10 bases and J 1 base; bases outside gene matches: 7. Per germline, CDR1 MDHEN and CDR2 SYDVKM. The CDR3 has 14 amino acids. The CDR3 nucleotides read TGTGCCACCGGGGGGACAGGGGTGTCCTACGAGCAGTACTTC. Amino acid sequence: CATGGTGVSYEQYF.

The rearrangement joins TRBV14 to TRBJ2-3, with D hard to call. The CDR3 loop spans 12 amino acids. Germline V CDR1 and CDR2: SGHDN, FVKESK. V shed 3 bases and J shed 2 bases, with 3 bases lying between them. As DNA, the CDR3 is TGTGCCAGCAGCCAGGTCACAGATACGCAGTATTTT. Amino acid sequence: CASSQVTDTQYF.

The rearrangement uses TRBV28 and TRBJ1-4; 9 bases align to TRBD1. The junction had 5 bases not matched to a gene; V was cut back by 6 bases and J by 3 bases. The V gene's germline CDR1 is MDHEN and CDR2 SYDVKM. The CDR3 length is 15 residues. The chain's CDR3 is CASRPQGASNEKLFF. CDR3 in DNA: TGTGCCAGCAGACCACAGGGGGCTTCTAATGAAAAACTGTTTTTT.

The V gene is TRBV27, the J gene TRBJ1-4; possible D gene TRBD1, 5 bases. The CDR3 covers 15 residues. V lost 5 bases and J lost 0, with 10 bases in between. Germline V lookup: CDR1 MNHEY, CDR2 SMNVEV (reference sequence). As DNA, the CDR3 is TGTGCCAGCAGTCCGACCAGGGCAACTAATGAAAAACTGTTTTTT. Protein sequence: CASSPTRATNEKLFF.

The chain couples TRBV19 to TRBJ2-3, with D possibly called TRBD1 or TRBD2 (5 bases each). Germline CDR1 LNHDA, CDR2 SQIVND (reference sequence). Trimming pared 5 bases from V and 2 bases from J, leaving 14 bases between. This CDR3 has 15 amino acids. CDR3 nucleotide sequence: TGTGCCAGTAGTCTGGGACCTTCTACCACAGATACGCAGTATTTT. It codes for CASSLGPSTTDTQYF.

The rearrangement uses TRBV7-2 and TRBJ1-2; no clear D gene. CDR1 is SGHTA, CDR2 FQGNSA, per germline. This CDR3 is built from 16 residues. Trimming shortened V by 1 base and J by 2 bases, and 14 bases separated the two germline ends. The DNA for the CDR3 is TGTGCCAGCAGCTTAGAGGGAGCCGCAAAGAACTATGGCTACACCTTC. Translated, it gives CASSLEGAAKNYGYTF.

V gene TRBV7-2 combines with J gene TRBJ1-5, with D perhaps matching TRBD1 (6 bases). The CDR3 is made up of 17 amino acids. Germline assignment: CDR1 SGHTA and CDR2 FQGNSA. Trimming took 5 bases from V and 3 from J, leaving 20 bases between them. CDR3 in DNA: TGTGCCAGCAGCCCGTGGTGGGGGGCACGAGTCAATCAGCCCCAGCATTTT. Translation: CASSPWWGARVNQPQHF.

This chain uses TRBV19 with TRBJ2-3; TRBD1 agrees at 9 bases. Germline V CDR1 and CDR2: LNHDA, SQIVND (reference sequence). The CDR3 covers 13 residues. Here the CDR3 reads CGTRDRGTDTQYF. The CDR3 nucleotides read TGTGGAACTCGGGACAGGGGCACAGATACGCAGTATTTT.

The chain uses TRBV28 and TRBJ1-2; D possibly corresponds to TRBD1 (6 bases). Germline V CDR1 and CDR2: MDHEN, SYDVKM. V lost 10 bases, J lost 8 bases, and 11 bases lay in between. The CDR3 extends over 10 amino acids. CDR3 sequence: CATQGRGYTF. The CDR3 coding sequence is TGTGCCACCCAGGGGAGAGGCTACACCTTC.

This chain uses TRBV11-1 with TRBJ2-3, with D tentatively TRBD1 or TRBD2 (5 bases each). From germline, CDR1 is SGHAT and CDR2 FQDESV (reference sequence). The length of the CDR3 is 14 residues. V gave up 4 bases and J gave up 5 bases, with 13 bases separating them. CDR3 coding DNA: TGTGCCAGCAGCTCACGAGGGGAAGGAGATACGCAGTATTTT. Protein sequence: CASSSRGEGDTQYF.